The T cell receptor beta chain under discussion was sequenced for a study of blood T cell repertoires in COVID-19. In the study overall: The United States, Italy and Spain supplied acute and convalescent COVID-19 samples. Sources were T cells, B-cell-depleted T cells, or PBMCs; the material itself was cDNA or gDNA.

Germline CDR1 reads SGDLS; CDR2 reads YYNGEE. The CDR3 has 14 residues. V lost 0 bases and J lost 3; bases outside the gene matches: 2. In the original workflow: Reference gene primers were amplified, and this amplification served to estimate nucleated cell counts. Repertoires were generated with immunoSEQ multiplex PCR, while TCRdb's copy carries only in-frame clones and drops some. Clonal size and the V and J genes are those of that table, whereas D and trimming came from the DNA. The sample records 150,000 to 200,000 clones, about 86% being singletons. This TCR was recovered from a man aged 25 to 40 with active or convalescent COVID-19. The sequenced sample was peripheral blood. This chain uses TRBV9 with TRBJ2-7; 8 bases fit TRBD1. CDR3 in DNA: TGTGCCAGCAGCGTAGGCGGGACAGGCTACGAGCAGTACTTC. Translation gives CASSVGGTGYEQYF.